A selection of T cell receptor beta chains follows, all from one sample in a study of T cells in Graves' hyperthyroidism and ophthalmopathy. TCRdb used MiXCR to reprocess the multiplex PCR reads, holding one entry per CDR3 protein. Of 500,000 to 650,000 distinct CDR3 sequences in the sample, about 15% were seen once. The sequenced sample was blood. The receptor set was obtained from a woman between 35 and 50 years old with Graves' hyperthyroidism. The CDR3 runs from the conserved cysteine through the conserved F or W. Each record gives: J gene, V gene, clone size, D gene, CDR3 protein, CDR3 DNA. The D gene is left open where the match is weak. Size tells how often a clone was seen (once, few, many) or the class of an expanded clone, and some rows leave it out.

j_call: TRBJ2-3; v_call: TRBV12-3/TRBV12-4; clone_size: many; d_call: .; cdr3_aa: CASSLRNNPSTDTQYF; cdr3_nt: TGTGCCAGCAGTCTTCGGAACAACCCAAGCACAGATACGCAGTATTTT
j_call: TRBJ2-3; v_call: TRBV5-6; clone_size: many; d_call: .; cdr3_aa: CASSPGPDTQYF; cdr3_nt: TGTGCCAGCAGCCCGGGCCCAGATACGCAGTATTTT
j_call: TRBJ2-5; v_call: TRBV7-8; clone_size: .; d_call: .; cdr3_aa: CASSLGVGGTETQYF; cdr3_nt: TGTGCCAGCAGCCTAGGGGTGGGCGGGACCGAGACCCAGTACTTC
j_call: TRBJ2-1; v_call: TRBV3-1; clone_size: many; d_call: .; cdr3_aa: CASSERGGSSYNEQFF; cdr3_nt: TGTGCCAGCAGTGAGAGGGGCGGTAGCTCCTACAATGAGCAGTTCTTC
j_call: TRBJ2-2; v_call: TRBV7-2; clone_size: .; d_call: .; cdr3_aa: CASSLAAGRTGELFF; cdr3_nt: TGTGCCAGCAGCTTAGCGGCGGGAAGGACCGGGGAGCTGTTTTTT
j_call: TRBJ1-5; v_call: TRBV10-3; clone_size: many; d_call: .; cdr3_aa: CAISEMGERKPQHF; cdr3_nt: TGTGCCATCAGTGAAATGGGAGAGAGAAAGCCCCAGCATTTT
j_call: TRBJ1-3; v_call: TRBV28; clone_size: few; d_call: .; cdr3_aa: CASSPGGTGNTIYF; cdr3_nt: TGTGCCAGCAGTCCCGGGGGTACCGGAAACACCATATATTTT
j_call: TRBJ2-6; v_call: TRBV7-9; clone_size: .; d_call: .; cdr3_aa: CASSPGISGANVLTF; cdr3_nt: TGTGCCAGCAGCCCCGGGATCTCTGGGGCCAACGTCCTGACTTTC
j_call: TRBJ2-7; v_call: TRBV10-2; clone_size: .; d_call: TRBD2; cdr3_aa: CASSSLSGGYEQYF; cdr3_nt: TGCGCCAGCAGTTCCCTTAGCGGGGGGTACGAGCAGTACTTC
j_call: TRBJ1-6; v_call: TRBV10-2; clone_size: many; d_call: .; cdr3_aa: CASSDGGQSPLHF; cdr3_nt: TGCGCCAGCAGTGATGGGGGGCAATCACCCCTCCACTTT
j_call: TRBJ1-1; v_call: TRBV7-9; clone_size: many; d_call: .; cdr3_aa: CASSLAGRGAEAFF; cdr3_nt: TGTGCCAGCAGCTTAGCAGGCAGGGGCGCTGAAGCTTTCTTT
j_call: TRBJ2-5; v_call: TRBV11-3; clone_size: .; d_call: .; cdr3_aa: CASSLETRVWETQYF; cdr3_nt: TGTGCCAGCAGCTTAGAGACCAGGGTTTGGGAGACCCAGTACTTC
j_call: TRBJ2-5; v_call: TRBV20-1; clone_size: many; d_call: .; cdr3_aa: CSALTSQETQYF; cdr3_nt: TGCTCCGCCCTCACTAGCCAAGAGACCCAGTACTTC
j_call: TRBJ2-1; v_call: TRBV2; clone_size: many; d_call: TRBD2; cdr3_aa: CASSALGGRANEQFF; cdr3_nt: TGTGCCAGCAGCGCCTTGGGCGGGAGGGCAAATGAGCAGTTCTTC
j_call: TRBJ1-1; v_call: TRBV12-5; clone_size: few; d_call: .; cdr3_aa: CASGLIGVFDTEAFF; cdr3_nt: TGTGCTAGTGGTTTGATTGGGGTCTTCGACACTGAAGCTTTCTTT
j_call: TRBJ2-1; v_call: TRBV7-2; clone_size: many; d_call: .; cdr3_aa: CASSLSRGYYNEQFF; cdr3_nt: TGTGCCAGCAGCCTCAGTAGGGGTTACTACAATGAGCAGTTCTTC
j_call: TRBJ2-5; v_call: TRBV12-3/TRBV12-4; clone_size: many; d_call: .; cdr3_aa: CASSPVRARETQYF; cdr3_nt: TGTGCCAGCAGTCCTGTGCGGGCCAGGGAGACCCAGTACTTC
j_call: TRBJ2-7; v_call: TRBV20-1; clone_size: .; d_call: TRBD2; cdr3_aa: CSARDPWTSGTTLYEQYF; cdr3_nt: TGCAGTGCTAGAGATCCCTGGACTAGCGGGACCACCCTCTACGAGCAGTACTTC
j_call: TRBJ1-3; v_call: TRBV12-3/TRBV12-4; clone_size: many; d_call: .; cdr3_aa: CATLQSGAGNTIYF; cdr3_nt: TGTGCCACCTTGCAGTCAGGGGCTGGAAACACCATATATTTT
j_call: TRBJ2-7; v_call: TRBV5-6; clone_size: .; d_call: .; cdr3_aa: CASSLRVDYEQYF; cdr3_nt: TGTGCCAGCAGCTTACGGGTCGACTACGAGCAGTACTTC
j_call: TRBJ2-2; v_call: TRBV14; clone_size: .; d_call: .; cdr3_aa: CASSSQDGELFF; cdr3_nt: TGTGCCAGCAGCTCACAGGACGGGGAGCTGTTTTTT
j_call: TRBJ2-7; v_call: TRBV5-6; clone_size: many; d_call: TRBD2; cdr3_aa: CASSLALAGVEQYF; cdr3_nt: TGTGCCAGCAGCTTGGCACTAGCGGGAGTCGAGCAGTACTTC
j_call: TRBJ1-1; v_call: TRBV20-1; clone_size: many; d_call: .; cdr3_aa: CSATEYAEAFF; cdr3_nt: TGCAGTGCTACCGAGTACGCTGAAGCTTTCTTT
j_call: TRBJ1-1; v_call: TRBV7-9; clone_size: many; d_call: .; cdr3_aa: CASSKDGNTEAFF; cdr3_nt: TGTGCCAGCAGCAAGGACGGCAACACTGAAGCTTTCTTT
j_call: TRBJ1-5; v_call: TRBV20-1; clone_size: few; d_call: .; cdr3_aa: CSAEQGTSNQPQHF; cdr3_nt: TGCAGTGCTGAACAGGGAACTAGCAATCAGCCCCAGCATTTT
j_call: TRBJ1-1; v_call: TRBV11-1; clone_size: many; d_call: .; cdr3_aa: CASSPAWGTNTEAFF; cdr3_nt: TGTGCCAGCAGCCCGGCTTGGGGAACGAACACTGAAGCTTTCTTT
j_call: TRBJ2-6; v_call: TRBV20-1; clone_size: .; d_call: .; cdr3_aa: CSAPVEGRTGANVLTF; cdr3_nt: TGCAGTGCTCCGGTAGAGGGAAGGACTGGGGCCAACGTCCTGACTTTC
j_call: TRBJ2-7; v_call: TRBV9; clone_size: many; d_call: .; cdr3_aa: CASSPRLQGPYEQYF; cdr3_nt: TGTGCCAGCAGCCCCCGGCTTCAGGGACCCTACGAGCAGTACTTC
j_call: TRBJ1-1; v_call: TRBV12-3/TRBV12-4; clone_size: many; d_call: .; cdr3_aa: CASTLGGNYEAFF; cdr3_nt: TGTGCCAGCACCCTAGGAGGGAACTATGAAGCTTTCTTT
j_call: TRBJ1-2; v_call: TRBV5-1; clone_size: .; d_call: TRBD1; cdr3_aa: CASSLGQGSHYGYTF; cdr3_nt: TGCGCCAGCAGCCTAGGACAGGGGTCCCACTATGGCTACACCTTC
j_call: TRBJ1-4; v_call: TRBV3-1; clone_size: many; d_call: .; cdr3_aa: CASSQGKGAPNEKLFF; cdr3_nt: TGTGCCAGCAGCCAAGGAAAAGGAGCTCCGAATGAAAAACTGTTTTTT
j_call: TRBJ2-1; v_call: TRBV18; clone_size: many; d_call: TRBD2; cdr3_aa: CASSQVSGTYNEQFF; cdr3_nt: TGTGCCAGCTCACAAGTAAGCGGGACCTACAATGAGCAGTTCTTC
j_call: TRBJ1-5; v_call: TRBV28; clone_size: .; d_call: .; cdr3_aa: CASSNEPNQPQHF; cdr3_nt: TGTGCCAGCAGTAATGAACCCAATCAGCCCCAGCATTTT
j_call: TRBJ2-3; v_call: TRBV7-2; clone_size: many; d_call: TRBD2; cdr3_aa: CASRVAGGPDTQYF; cdr3_nt: TGTGCCAGCAGAGTGGCGGGAGGGCCAGATACGCAGTATTTT
j_call: TRBJ2-1; v_call: TRBV7-9; clone_size: .; d_call: .; cdr3_aa: CASSSPLGRDNTKSPQFF; cdr3_nt: TGTGCCAGCAGCTCACCTCTAGGGCGGGATAATACAAAATCTCCGCAGTTCTTC
j_call: TRBJ2-3; v_call: TRBV9; clone_size: many; d_call: TRBD2; cdr3_aa: CASSVEAGGPTDTQYF; cdr3_nt: TGTGCCAGCAGCGTAGAAGCGGGAGGGCCCACAGATACGCAGTATTTT
j_call: TRBJ1-1; v_call: TRBV2; clone_size: many; d_call: .; cdr3_aa: CAGGLAGARAEAFF; cdr3_nt: TGTGCCGGAGGGCTCGCGGGGGCTCGGGCTGAAGCTTTCTTT
j_call: TRBJ2-5; v_call: TRBV20-1; clone_size: many; d_call: TRBD2; cdr3_aa: CSARATSSGFGETQYF; cdr3_nt: TGCAGTGCTAGAGCGACGTCTAGCGGGTTTGGAGAGACCCAGTACTTC
j_call: TRBJ2-2; v_call: TRBV19; clone_size: .; d_call: .; cdr3_aa: CASSPGLIRNSGELFF; cdr3_nt: TGTGCCAGTAGTCCGGGACTTATCCGTAACTCCGGGGAGCTGTTTTTT